This TCR beta chain was observed in a study of control samples from healthy donors and cancer patients. Between the trimmed V and J ends, which lost 2 bases and 4 bases, there was a span of 9 bases. The CDR3 loop spans 14 amino acids. The V gene's germline CDR1 is LGHDT and CDR2 YNNKEL (reference sequence). Profiled with immunoSEQ multiplex PCR; TCRdb holds only in-frame clones, not every one. The sample has 100,000 to 150,000 clones, just under 95% seen once; the top ten hold about 5.5%. Sequenced input: blood. The chain combines TRBV3-1 (or the pseudogene TRBV3-2) with TRBJ1-5; the D gene is possibly TRBD1 (6 bases). The TCR was taken from a man between 18 and 35 years old in good health. CDR3 in DNA: TGTGCCAGCAGCCAACGCAGGGGAAATCAGCCCCAGCATTTT. Protein: CASSQRRGNQPQHF.